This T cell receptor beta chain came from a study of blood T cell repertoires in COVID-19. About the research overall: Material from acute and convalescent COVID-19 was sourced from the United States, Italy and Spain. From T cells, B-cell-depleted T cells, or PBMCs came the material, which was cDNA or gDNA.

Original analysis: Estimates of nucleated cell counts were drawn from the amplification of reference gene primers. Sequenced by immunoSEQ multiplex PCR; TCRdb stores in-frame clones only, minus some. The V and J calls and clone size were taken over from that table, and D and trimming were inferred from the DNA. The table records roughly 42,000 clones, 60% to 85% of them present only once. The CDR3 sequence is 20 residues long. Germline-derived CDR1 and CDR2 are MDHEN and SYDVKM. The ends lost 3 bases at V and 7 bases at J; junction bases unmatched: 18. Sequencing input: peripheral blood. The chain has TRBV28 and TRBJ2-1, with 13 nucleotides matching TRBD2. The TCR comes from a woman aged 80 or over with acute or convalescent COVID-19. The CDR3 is CASSFYPRLTSGRAENEQFF. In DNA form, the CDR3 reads TGTGCCAGCAGTTTCTATCCCCGACTTACTAGCGGGAGGGCTGAAAATGAGCAGTTCTTC.